A single sample is the source of the 32 T cell receptor beta chains below, sequenced in a study of blood T cells in healthy people across ages. The use of a sample-barcoded 5' primer and a J-beta primer mix characterized a second PCR of roughly 7 to 11 cycles. Via MiXCR, TCRdb re-called the 5' RACE reads, giving one row per CDR3 protein. The top ten hold about 20% of the sample, which has about 730,000 distinct CDR3 sequences, about 42% seen once. The source material was blood. These receptors originate from a woman in her sixties or seventies in good health.

In its sample, this clonotype was seen a few times. This chain connects TRBV20-1 to TRBJ2-1, with TRBD1 matching over 9 bases. CDR3 length: 12 residues. J lost 6 bases, V lost 8 bases, and 5 bases had no gene match. In germline, CDR1 is DFQATT, CDR2 SNEGSKA (reference sequence). As DNA, the CDR3 is TGCAGTCGGGACAGGGTCGGCAATGAGCAGTTCTTC. Protein product: CSRDRVGNEQFF.

This clonotype appeared a few times. The chain uses TRBV3-1 and TRBJ2-1; 8 nucleotides agree with TRBD2. Germline assignment: CDR1 LGHDT and CDR2 YNNKEL (reference sequence). The CDR3 is made up of 15 amino acids. Trimming cost V 2 bases and J 7 bases; bases outside gene matches: 7. CDR3 DNA: TGTGCCAGCAGCCAATGGTACGGGAGGGGGAATGAGCAGTTCTTC. Translating it yields CASSQWYGRGNEQFF.

Points on this clonotype: This may come from a read error, since a much larger clone is one base off. The chain couples TRBV5-5 to TRBJ2-7, with a weak D call TRBD1 (5 bases). The CDR3 consists of 16 residues. Germline lookup yields CDR1 SGHKS and CDR2 YYEKEE (reference sequence). This chain's CDR3 is CACSLMTAAPAYEQYF. The CDR3 bases are TGTGCCTGCAGCTTGATGACAGCCGCTCCAGCCTACGAGCAGTACTTC.

This clonotype has a handful of counts. The chain links TRBV6-5 to TRBJ2-4; TRBD2 aligns across 8 bases. Germline-derived CDR1 and CDR2 are MNHEY and SVGAGI. The CDR3 runs 17 residues. V was clipped by 0 bases and J by 0 bases; unmatched bases: 4. CDR3 coding DNA: TGTGCCAGCAGTTACTCCTCGGGGGGGGGAGCCAAAAACATTCAGTACTTC. Amino acids: CASSYSSGGGAKNIQYF.

This chain links TRBV20-1 with TRBJ2-3; no definite D call. V gave up 6 bases and J gave up 3 bases, with 10 bases separating them. The CDR3 sequence is 12 residues long. Per the germline V gene, CDR1 is DFQATT and CDR2 is SNEGSKA (reference sequence). The DNA for the CDR3 is TGCAGTGCCATAGACACGACAGATACGCAGTATTTT. This gives the protein CSAIDTTDTQYF.

This chain connects TRBV5-1 to TRBJ2-4, with TRBD1 identical over 9 bases. CDR3 size: 20 residues. Germline CDR1 reads SGHRS; CDR2 reads YFSETQ. The trim removed 2 bases at V and 0 bases at J, leaving 15 bases unmatched. CDR3 amino acids: CASSLRTGALADLAKNIQYF. Here the CDR3 DNA reads TGCGCCAGCAGCTTAAGGACAGGGGCCCTAGCCGACTTAGCCAAAAACATTCAGTACTTC.

This clonotype showed up many times. The gene calls are TRBV5-1 and TRBJ2-3, with 8 bases identical to TRBD2. V was clipped by 0 bases and J by 5 bases; unmatched bases: 5. CDR3 size: 15 residues. Germline V CDR1 and CDR2: SGHRS, YFSETQ. For the CDR3, the DNA is TGCGCCAGCAGCTTGGTGGCGGGAGGAGGAGATACGCAGTATTTT. Its protein product is CASSLVAGGGDTQYF.

This clonotype was counted only a few times. This sequence joins TRBV29-1 and TRBJ1-2; the D is unclear. CDR1 and CDR2 from the germline V gene are SQVTM and ANQGSEA. The CDR3 loop spans 11 amino acids. CDR3 nucleotide sequence: TGCAGTGTCGGGGAGACGCGAGGCTACACCTTC. This codes for CSVGETRGYTF.

This sequence joins TRBV29-1 and TRBJ2-3; 7 bases line up with TRBD2. This CDR3 contains 11 residues. CDR1 is SQVTM and CDR2 is ANQGSEA in the germline V gene. The trim removed 7 bases at V and 4 bases at J, leaving 2 bases unmatched. The CDR3 DNA follows: TGCAGCGGTGGGGGGGCAGATACGCAGTATTTT. Translation: CSGGGADTQYF.

This clonotype has more than one count but fewer than ten. The chain has TRBV12-3 or TRBV12-4 and TRBJ2-1; D not certain. The CDR3 sequence is 12 residues long. Trimming pared 8 bases from V and 5 bases from J, leaving 10 bases between. The CDR3 here is CASARADNEQFF. The CDR3, as DNA: TGTGCCAGCGCCCGGGCAGACAATGAGCAGTTCTTC.

This chain links TRBV12-3 or TRBV12-4 with TRBJ1-5; D may be TRBD1 (6 bases). V was pared by 5 bases and J by 7 bases, with 15 bases between. The CDR3 has 14 amino acids. The CDR3 DNA is TGTGCCAGCAGTGTACAGGGCCGTCTCCAGCCCCAGCATTTT. Protein: CASSVQGRLQPQHF.

The chain is built from TRBV28 and TRBJ1-6; D uncertain. Per the germline V gene, CDR1 is MDHEN and CDR2 is SYDVKM. This CDR3 has 13 residues. Trimming took off 5 bases at V and 7 bases at J, with 9 bases between the two ends. As DNA, the CDR3 is TGTGCCAGCAGTAACTACGGGAATTCACCCCTCCACTTT. This gives the protein CASSNYGNSPLHF. Supplemented by reference TRBV28 and TRBJ1-6, the full variable domain reads DVKVTQSSRYLVKRTGEKVFLECVQDMDHENMFWYRQDPGLGLRLIYFSYDVKMKEKGDIPEGYSVSREKKERFSLILESASTNQTSMYLCASSNYGNSPLHFGNGTRLTVT.

V gene TRBV6-5 combines with J gene TRBJ2-7; TRBD1 is a possible D gene (6 bases). The CDR3 is 15 residues long. Germline V gene lookup returns CDR1 MNHEY and CDR2 SVGAGI. Trimming took off 10 bases at V and 4 bases at J, with 23 bases between the two ends. CDR3 loop: CATQPSTDRTYEQYF. CDR3 sequence (DNA): TGTGCCACCCAGCCATCGACGGACAGAACTTACGAGCAGTACTTC.

This clonotype was detected only once. This chain uses TRBV6-2 or TRBV6-3 with TRBJ1-1; D unresolved. Between the trimmed V and J ends, which lost 5 bases and 1 base, there was a span of 8 bases. Germline CDR1 and CDR2: MNHEY and SVGEGT. The CDR3 has 13 residues. The CDR3 bases are TGTGCCAGCAGTCGACCAACGAACACTGAAGCTTTCTTT. Its translation: CASSRPTNTEAFF.

This clonotype was observed many times. V usage is TRBV29-1 and J usage is TRBJ2-7; D may correspond to TRBD1 or TRBD2 (5 bases each). CDR3 size: 14 residues. V was shortened by 4 bases and J by 6 bases, with 19 bases between the two germline ends. Germline CDR1 and CDR2: SQVTM and ANQGSEA. The CDR3 bases are TGCAGCGTTGGGCTTAGGGGTAAAGAGGGCGAGCAGTACTTC. It encodes CSVGLRGKEGEQYF.

A word on this clonotype: One junction end disagrees with the germline gene, perhaps due to a read error. The chain recombines TRBV5-7 with TRBJ2-7, with TRBD2 identical over 7 bases. TRBV5-7 belongs to the ORF category, with a function that is uncertain. CDR3 length equals 13 residues. The CDR3 loop is CAGSFLSAGEQYF. The CDR3 bases are TGTGCCGGCAGCTTTCTATCAGCGGGGGAGCAGTACTTC.

This clonotype was counted a few times. J is TRBJ1-6 and V is TRBV27; D call uncertain. Germline CDR1 and CDR2: MNHEY and SMNVEV (reference sequence). The CDR3 length is 16 residues. Trimming cost V 3 bases and J 0 bases, with 9 bases left between them. The DNA of the CDR3 is TGTGCCAGCAGTTTGGCGTCCAGCTCCTATAATTCACCCCTCCACTTT. This gives the protein CASSLASSSYNSPLHF.

This clonotype was seen at least ten times. The chain is built from TRBV7-2 and TRBJ2-7; the D is unclear. The germline gives CDR1 SGHTA, CDR2 FQGNSA. Trimming left V 5 bases short and J 6 bases short, with 14 bases between. There are 13 residues in the CDR3. The CDR3 loop reads CASSTNHWGEQYF. CDR3 DNA sequence: TGTGCCAGCAGCACAAATCATTGGGGCGAGCAGTACTTC.

The rearrangement uses TRBV20-1 and TRBJ1-1, with 7 bases matching TRBD1. Losses at the gene ends were 5 bases for V and 0 bases for J; bases not matched to a gene: 9. Per the germline V gene, CDR1 is DFQATT and CDR2 is SNEGSKA (reference sequence). The CDR3 length is 15 residues. In DNA, the CDR3 is TGCAGTGCTGGCCCGGGACAGAGGATGAACACTGAAGCTTTCTTT. It yields the protein CSAGPGQRMNTEAFF.

The chain combines TRBV7-9 with TRBJ2-3, with 8 bases fitting TRBD2. The trim removed 4 bases at V and 2 bases at J, leaving 14 bases unmatched. Germline V CDR1 and CDR2: SEHNR, FQNEAQ (reference sequence). There are 18 residues in the CDR3. The CDR3 DNA reads TGTGCCAGCAGCTCAAACCTTTTAAGCGGGGGATTCACAGATACGCAGTATTTT. Encoded protein: CASSSNLLSGGFTDTQYF.

The gene calls are TRBV6-5 and TRBJ2-1; 13 bases agree with TRBD2. J gave up 10 bases and V 5 bases, and 8 bases lay outside the gene matches. The CDR3 totals 15 residues. Germline CDR1 MNHEY, CDR2 SVGAGI. DNA for the CDR3: TGTGCCAGCAGTGGGACTAGCGGGATGGAATACGAGCAGTTCTTC. Translated: CASSGTSGMEYEQFF.

This clonotype has more than one count but fewer than ten. This sequence joins TRBV18 and TRBJ2-7; D is perhaps TRBD1 (6 bases). CDR1 is KGHSH and CDR2 is LQKENI in the germline V gene. The CDR3 length is 16 residues. The V and J ends lost 1 base and 2 bases respectively, with 15 bases between them. The CDR3 protein is CASSPQGRGPTYEQYF. CDR3 bases: TGTGCCAGCTCACCACAGGGCAGGGGACCTACCTACGAGCAGTACTTC.

V is TRBV15 and J is TRBJ2-7; D remains unclear. The J call could be wrong; TRBJ2-4 is a better fit for the DNA end. The CDR3 consists of 14 residues. CDR1 and CDR2 (germline): LNHNV, YYDKDF (reference sequence). This CDR3 is CATSRGRVQNIQYF. Here the CDR3 DNA reads TGTGCCACCAGCAGAGGAAGGGTCCAAAACATTCAGTACTTC.

The CDR3 region is CATSDAGTGGQETQYF. In nucleotides, the CDR3 is TGTGCCACCAGTGATGCCGGGACAGGGGGCCAAGAGACCCAGTACTTC. V and J are TRBV24-1 and TRBJ2-5, with 11 positions matching TRBD1. The CDR3 runs to 16 residues. CDR1 is KGHDR, CDR2 SFDVKD, per germline. With 3 bases clipped from V and 1 base from J, the junction kept 3 bases outside the gene matches.

The chain carries TRBV14 and TRBJ2-1; the D is unclear. Trimming removed 0 bases at V and 0 bases at J, with 9 bases between. The germline gives CDR1 SGHDN, CDR2 FVKESK. The CDR3 spans 16 residues. CDR3 DNA sequence: TGTGCCAGCAGCCAAGAGCGGCACCGCTCCTACAATGAGCAGTTCTTC. Its translation is CASSQERHRSYNEQFF.

About this clonotype: One junction end disagrees with the germline gene, perhaps due to a read error. The chain uses TRBV5-1 and TRBJ2-6; TRBD1 matches 9 bases. Germline V gene sequence: CDR1 SGHRS, CDR2 YFSETQ. The CDR3 has 16 residues. The CDR3 region is CASSIDRGNGVNVLTF. Written as DNA, the CDR3 is TGCGCCAGCAGCATCGACAGGGGGAACGGGGTCAACGTCCTGACTTTC.

This clonotype was recorded a few times. The chain has TRBV25-1 and TRBJ2-5, with 7 bases aligning to TRBD1. Losses at the gene ends were 3 bases for V and 2 bases for J; bases not matched to a gene: 3. Germline CDR1 and CDR2: MGHDK and SYGVNS. There are 14 residues in the CDR3. The CDR3, as DNA: TGTGCCAGCAGTGAGGTGACAGGGCAAGAGACCCAGTACTTC. It yields the protein CASSEVTGQETQYF.

In this sample, this clonotype turned up a few times. The chain couples TRBV20-1 to TRBJ2-5; D call uncertain. Trimming removed 7 bases at V and 3 bases at J, with 12 bases between. CDR3 size: 12 residues. Germline-derived CDR1 and CDR2 are DFQATT and SNEGSKA (reference sequence). Here the CDR3 DNA reads TGCAGTGGCGTTCGGACGGAAGAGACCCAGTACTTC. It specifies CSGVRTEETQYF.

The chain carries TRBV12-3 or TRBV12-4 and TRBJ1-6; D ambiguous. Between the trimmed V and J ends, which lost 6 bases and 10 bases, there was a span of 16 bases. The CDR3 has 14 amino acids. CDR3 sequence (DNA): TGTGCCAGCAGCCCCGGACCGGCCCCATCACCCCTCCACTTT. Amino acid sequence: CASSPGPAPSPLHF.

This clonotype was detected once. This CDR3 reads CASSPGNRMISGNTIYF. The CDR3 DNA reads as TGTGCCAGCTCACCTGGGAACAGGATGATCTCTGGAAACACCATATATTTT. The chain recombines TRBV18 with TRBJ1-3; weak D call: TRBD1 (5 bases). The CDR3 consists of 17 residues. Germline values: CDR1 KGHSH, CDR2 LQKENI. The V end was cut by 3 bases, the J end by 0 bases, with 15 bases between.

This clonotype was picked up a small number of times. V gene TRBV7-2 combines with J gene TRBJ1-1, with 8 positions matching TRBD1. CDR3 length equals 14 residues. Unmatched junction bases numbered 7, after V lost 3 bases and J lost 7 bases. Germline V lookup: CDR1 SGHTA, CDR2 FQGNSA. This CDR3 reads CASSFLRGRSEAFF. The CDR3 DNA reads TGTGCCAGCAGCTTCCTCAGGGGGCGTAGTGAAGCTTTCTTT.

This rearrangement joins TRBV10-3 to TRBJ2-1; 7 nucleotides agree with TRBD1. The J call may not be correct, given that the DNA end is closer to TRBJ2-7. CDR1 ENHRY and CDR2 SYGVKD come from the germline V gene. This CDR3 spans 17 amino acids. The DNA for the CDR3 is TGTGCCATCAGTGAGTCGACAGGGCGGAGCTCCTACAATGAGCAGTACTTC. This sequence encodes CAISESTGRSSYNEQYF.